This entry concerns a single T cell receptor (beta chain). Its target is unknown. This sample is part of a study of cytomegalovirus exposure and HLA in healthy donors. Study-wide context: Unique TCRs from HLA-typed donors, approximately 80 million of them, were held in an early data release.

Primers included in the PCR were 60 Vbeta and 13 Jbeta primers. Profiling relied on immunoSEQ multiplex PCR, and the TCRdb table lists in-frame clones only, not all of them. The sample consists of some 120,000 clones, roughly 82% of them appearing once. In germline, CDR1 is LNHDA, CDR2 SQIVND (reference sequence). The CDR3 is made up of 11 amino acids. Study-wide findings and caveats: As a later analysis showed, several of the most significant clusters appeared to be linked to common viral pathogens. Among CMV-associated TCR beta chains, most appeared HLA-restricted in a later analysis.

The origin of this receptor is a man aged 18-30 years in good health and CMV-seropositive. The gene calls are TRBV19 and TRBJ1-3; D is unclear. The material sequenced was PBMCs. CDR3 in DNA: TGTGCGGCCGGGACTGGAAACACCATATATTTT. Its translation is CAAGTGNTIYF.